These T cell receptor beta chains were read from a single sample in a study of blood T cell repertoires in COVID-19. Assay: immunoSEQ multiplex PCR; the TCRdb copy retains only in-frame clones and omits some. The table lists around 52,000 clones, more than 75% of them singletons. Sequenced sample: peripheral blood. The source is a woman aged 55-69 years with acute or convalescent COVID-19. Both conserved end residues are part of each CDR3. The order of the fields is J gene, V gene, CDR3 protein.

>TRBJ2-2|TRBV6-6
CASTLTDGELFF
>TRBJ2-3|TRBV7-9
CASSVWVEGTDTQYF
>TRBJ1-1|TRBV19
CASRRESVNTEAFF
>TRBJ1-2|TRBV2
CASRGAGTVRGYTF
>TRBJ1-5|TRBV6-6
CASSYEAGSVQPQHF
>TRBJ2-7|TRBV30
CAWSVESLEQYF
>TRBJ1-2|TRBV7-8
CASSRPPSPGYTF
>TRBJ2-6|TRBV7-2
CASSLVSGSGANVLTF
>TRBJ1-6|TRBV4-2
CASSQGTGTNSPLHF
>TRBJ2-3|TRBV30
CAWSGGTGSTDTQYF
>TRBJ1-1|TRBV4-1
CASTTPYREGNTEAFF
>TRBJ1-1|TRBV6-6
CASKPQDKGTEAFF
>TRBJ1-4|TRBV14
CASSQDSPEEKLFF
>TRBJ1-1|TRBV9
CASSVGGYTEAFF
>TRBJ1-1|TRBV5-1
CASSLGQGGTEAFF
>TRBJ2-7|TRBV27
CASSGDRAGYYEQYF
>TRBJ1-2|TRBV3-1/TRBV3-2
CASSQSRGHGYTF
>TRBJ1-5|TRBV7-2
CASSLAGRNQPQHF
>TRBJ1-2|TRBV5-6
CASGWDREGIDYGYTF
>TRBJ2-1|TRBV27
CASRVAPYNEQFF
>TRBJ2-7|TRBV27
CASRGLAYEQYF
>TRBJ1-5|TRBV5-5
CASSPTRNNQPQHF
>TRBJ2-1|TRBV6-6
CASRIPGLANHEQFF
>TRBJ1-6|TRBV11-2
CASSLGRGGSYNSPLHF
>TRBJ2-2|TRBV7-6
CASSPTTSTGELFF
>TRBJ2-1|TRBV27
CASSKWTDHEQFF
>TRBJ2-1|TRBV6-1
CASSDRDSREQFF
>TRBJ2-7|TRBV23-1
CASSQSPGSYEQYF
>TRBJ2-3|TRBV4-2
CASSQDGGREQYF
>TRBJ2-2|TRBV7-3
CASSLQTTNTGELFF
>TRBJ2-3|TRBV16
CASSQSQDTQYF
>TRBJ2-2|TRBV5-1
CASSLFPVLNTGELFF
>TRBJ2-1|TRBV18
CASSPGSSGVNEQFF
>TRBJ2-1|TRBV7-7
CASSLTSGDNEQFF
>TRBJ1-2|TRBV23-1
CASSHMTGLNGYTF
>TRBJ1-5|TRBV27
CASRAGIGQPQHF
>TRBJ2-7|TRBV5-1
CASSLLGQSHEQYF
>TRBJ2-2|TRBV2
CASSVDRPTGELFF
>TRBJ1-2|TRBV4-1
CASSQEGTEDGYTF
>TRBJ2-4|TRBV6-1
CASSEGQGNIQYF
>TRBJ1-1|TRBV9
CASSVGSEAFF
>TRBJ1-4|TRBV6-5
CASSSGKRGEKLFF
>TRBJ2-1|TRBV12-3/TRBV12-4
CASSRNRGAEQFF
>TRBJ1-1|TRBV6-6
CASSPRDGMNTEAFF
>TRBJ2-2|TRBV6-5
CASSRTDHTGELFF
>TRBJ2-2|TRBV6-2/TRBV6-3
CASSSGLARGAGELFF
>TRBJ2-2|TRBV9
CASSVEWTTNTGELFF
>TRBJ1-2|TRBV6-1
CASSEDRHYGYTF
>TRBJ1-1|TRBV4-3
CASSQDSPRDRHEAFF
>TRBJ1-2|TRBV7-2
CASSPVAGAEGYTF
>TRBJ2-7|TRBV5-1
CASSGLGGYEQYF
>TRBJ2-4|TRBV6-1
CASSEAVRNIQYF
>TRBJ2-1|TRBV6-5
CASSILPEMNEQFF